The text below deals with one TCR beta chain. This record comes from a study of response to subunit inactivated influenza vaccine. Between the trimmed V and J ends, which lost 1 base and 0 bases, there was a span of 11 bases. Germline CDR1 and CDR2: KGHDR and SFDVKD. The CDR3 totals 16 residues. TCRdb passed the RT-PCR reads through MiXCR, listing each CDR3 protein once. Of 500,000 to 600,000 distinct CDR3 sequences in the sample, about 11% were seen once. The data also belong to a second study, concerning T cells expressing NK-cell markers. That report adds: The cDNA for TCR beta came from 5'RACE template switching with UMIs. Beta-chain profiling covered CD3+CD56+NKG2C+, CD3+CD56+NKG2C- and CD3+CD56-NKG2C+ sorted subsets. The eight sequenced donors comprised seven who were HCMV-seropositive and one who was seronegative. A few donors likewise had their CD3+CD56-NKG2C+ fraction led by these clonotypes. What remained unclear was the HCMV specificity of expanded NKG2C+ T cell clones.

This clonotype was obtained from a man in his fifties who received an inactivated influenza vaccine. The rearrangement joins TRBV24-1 to TRBJ2-5, with D perhaps being TRBD1 or TRBD2 (5 bases each). The source material was PBMCs from blood, sampled on the day of vaccination. The CDR3 bases are TGTGCCACCAGTGATTTTGGGACGGCAGACCAAGAGACCCAGTACTTC. This gives the protein CATSDFGTADQETQYF.